Presented here are 26 T cell receptor beta chains from one specimen sequenced in a study of beta chain features in type 1 diabetes. Sequencing targeted expressed TCRB transcripts, as all isolated RNA had been reverse transcribed. The protocol was immunoSEQ multiplex PCR, while the TCRdb copy is restricted to in-frame clones and leaves out a portion. The data show 160,000 or so clones, with more than 9.5% seen just once and about 2% held by the top ten. Input material: central memory CD4+ T cells from blood. All receptors derive from a man between 18 and 35 years old in good health.

This clone appeared many times. The chain links TRBV5-1 to TRBJ1-2; 9 bases agree with TRBD1. The germline gives CDR1 SGHRS, CDR2 YFSETQ. V shed 4 bases and J 7 bases; nucleotides not matched to a gene: 8. This CDR3 has 14 residues. The CDR3 sequence: CASSPGQGTSGYTF. The CDR3 nucleotides read TGCGCCAGCAGCCCCGGACAGGGGACAAGTGGCTACACCTTC.

This clone was found a few times. The junction shows a germline mismatch at one end, possibly a read error. The chain's CDR3 is CASSLFGQPGAF. The CDR3 DNA is TGTGCCAGCAGCTTATTTGGACAGCCTGGAGCTTTC. This sequence joins TRBV7-2 and TRBJ2-7, with D possibly TRBD1 on 6 matching bases. The V gene's germline CDR1 is SGHTA and CDR2 FQGNSA. The CDR3 runs 12 residues.

V usage is TRBV6-5 and J usage is TRBJ2-7; tentatively, D is TRBD2 (6 bases). Germline-derived CDR1 and CDR2 are MNHEY and SVGAGI. There are 12 residues in the CDR3. Trimming pared 6 bases from V and 3 bases from J, leaving 9 bases between. CDR3 residues: CASSPGGYEQYF. The CDR3, as DNA: TGTGCCAGCAGCCCCGGGGGCTACGAGCAGTACTTC.

V and J are TRBV7-3 and TRBJ1-2, with D perhaps matching TRBD1 (5 bases). Germline CDR1 and CDR2: SGHTA and FQGTGA. V was shortened by 5 bases and J by 8 bases, with 15 bases between the two germline ends. CDR3 size: 13 residues. CDR3 coding DNA: TGTGCCAGCAGCCTACGGCAGGGAAGAGGCTACACCTTC. Translating it yields CASSLRQGRGYTF.

The sample holds a few counts of this clone. V and J are TRBV27 and TRBJ2-3; D is perhaps TRBD1 (5 bases). Trimming left V 3 bases short and J 2 bases short, with 9 bases between. The CDR3 is 14 amino acids. Germline V gene data show CDR1 as MNHEY and CDR2 as SMNVEV (reference sequence). The CDR3 spells CASSLVQATDTQYF. The CDR3 region has the DNA TGTGCCAGCAGTTTGGTACAGGCCACAGATACGCAGTATTTT.

The chain links TRBV4-3 to TRBJ2-3; 9 bases match TRBD1. The CDR3 extends over 16 amino acids. Losses at the gene ends were 1 base for V and 5 bases for J; bases not matched to a gene: 7. CDR1 is LGHNA and CDR2 is YSLEER in the germline V gene. The DNA of the CDR3 is TGCGCCAGCAGCCAAGTCTCGGGACAGGGAAAAGATACGCAGTATTTT. Translation: CASSQVSGQGKDTQYF.

This clone was found a few times. The chain combines TRBV11-3 with TRBJ2-2; 9 bases map to TRBD1. This CDR3 has 14 residues. The J segment lost 5 bases and the V segment lost 5 bases, leaving 3 bases of the junction unmatched. Germline V gives CDR1 SGHNT, CDR2 YENEEA. The CDR3 sequence is CASSPGTGTGELFF. The CDR3 DNA follows: TGTGCCAGCAGCCCGGGGACAGGGACCGGGGAGCTGTTTTTT. Using reference TRBV11-3 and TRBJ2-2 for the parts outside the CDR3, the full variable domain is EAGVVQSPRYKIIEKKQPVAFWCNPISGHNTLYWYLQNLGQGPELLIRYENEEAVDDSQLPKDRFSAERLKGVDSTLKIQPAELGDSAVYLCASSPGTGTGELFFGEGSRLTVL.

The chain links TRBV5-4 to TRBJ2-5; TRBD2 agrees at 11 bases. The CDR3 totals 15 residues. In germline, CDR1 is SGHNT, CDR2 YYREEE (reference sequence). The trim removed 4 bases at V and 1 base at J, leaving 3 bases unmatched. The CDR3 nucleotides read TGTGCCAGCAGCACGGGACTAGCGGTCCAAGAGACCCAGTACTTC. Protein: CASSTGLAVQETQYF.

This clone was found a few times. The CDR3, as DNA: TGTGCCAGCAGCCCTAGCGGGGGGACCAGTGATACGCAGTATTTT. As protein: CASSPSGGTSDTQYF. The chain has TRBV4-2 and TRBJ2-3; TRBD2 matches 11 bases. Per the germline V gene, CDR1 is LGHNA and CDR2 is YNFKEQ. After removal of 4 bases from V and 6 bases from J, the junction contained 6 bases not matched to a gene. This CDR3 has 15 residues.

The chain employs TRBV19 and TRBJ2-2; D unclear. V dropped 3 bases and J dropped 2 bases, with 4 bases sitting between them. CDR3 length: 13 residues. Germline CDR1 and CDR2: LNHDA and SQIVND (reference sequence). The CDR3 DNA sequence: TGTGCCAGTAGTATGGACAACACCGGGGAGCTGTTTTTT. Protein sequence: CASSMDNTGELFF.

This clone was observed a few times. The chain combines TRBV25-1 with TRBJ2-3; D unclear. CDR1 MGHDK and CDR2 SYGVNS come from the germline V gene. This CDR3 has 14 residues. Trimming took 0 bases from V and 8 from J, leaving 12 bases between them. The DNA of the CDR3 is TGTGCCAGCAGTGAATATAGGGAAGCACGTACGCAGTATTTT. Its translation: CASSEYREARTQYF. The variable domain in full, completed from reference TRBV25-1 and TRBJ2-3, reads EADIYQTPRYLVIGTGKKITLECSQTMGHDKMYWYQQDPGMELHLIHYSYGVNSTEKGDLSSESTVSRIRTEHFPLTLESARPSHTSQYLCASSEYREARTQYFGPGTRLTVL.

In this sample, this clone turned up a few times. The rearrangement links TRBV13 to TRBJ2-3; tentatively, D is TRBD1 (6 bases). The V and J ends lost 3 bases and 3 bases respectively, with 13 bases between them. CDR1 and CDR2 from the germline V gene are PRHDT and FYEKMQ (reference sequence). The CDR3 consists of 15 residues. CDR3 coding DNA: TGTGCCAGCAGCTTCAGACAGGTTTGGACAGATACGCAGTATTTT. The encoded protein is CASSFRQVWTDTQYF.

This clone came up a few times. CDR3 loop: CALPGDTEAFF. The CDR3 DNA is TGTGCCTTACCAGGGGATACTGAAGCTTTCTTT. The genes are TRBV30 and TRBJ1-1; D perhaps matches TRBD1 (6 bases). The germline gives CDR1 GTSNPN, CDR2 SVGIG (reference sequence). The CDR3 extends over 11 amino acids. With 7 bases removed from V and 5 bases from J, the gap between germline ends came to 11 bases.

This sequence joins TRBV25-1 and TRBJ2-7; TRBD1 aligns across 12 bases. Germline V CDR1 and CDR2: MGHDK, SYGVNS. V trimming: 4 bases; J trimming: 4 bases; junction bases outside the gene matches: 2. The CDR3 has 14 residues. The CDR3 sequence is CASSGGQGAYEQYF. CDR3 sequence (DNA): TGTGCCAGCAGTGGGGGACAGGGGGCATACGAGCAGTACTTC.

In this sample, this clone turned up a few times. The chain couples TRBV15 to TRBJ2-1, with D unresolved. The V gene's germline CDR1 is LNHNV and CDR2 YYDKDF (reference sequence). The CDR3 is made up of 15 amino acids. Trimming pared 0 bases from V and 0 bases from J, leaving 6 bases between. DNA of the CDR3: TGTGCCACCAGCAGAGAGCAGATCTCCTACAATGAGCAGTTCTTC. Protein sequence: CATSREQISYNEQFF.

This clone turned up a few times. This chain links TRBV18 with TRBJ2-2, with 7 positions matching TRBD1. Germline V gives CDR1 KGHSH, CDR2 LQKENI. V trimming: 3 bases; J trimming: 2 bases; junction bases outside the gene matches: 3. This CDR3 comprises 15 residues. CDR3 nucleotides: TGTGCCAGCTCACCGGGACAGAGAAACACCGGGGAGCTGTTTTTT. Protein product: CASSPGQRNTGELFF.

This clone appeared a few times. The chain carries TRBV7-2 and TRBJ2-6; no reliable D call. Trimming pared 7 bases from V and 0 bases from J, leaving 10 bases between. The CDR3 covers 15 residues. Per germline, CDR1 SGHTA and CDR2 FQGNSA. CDR3 loop: CASTMMYSGANVLTF. CDR3 sequence (DNA): TGTGCCAGCACCATGATGTACTCTGGGGCCAACGTCCTGACTTTC.

The V and J genes are TRBV18 and TRBJ1-6, with D perhaps matching TRBD1 (5 bases). Trimming pared 0 bases from V and 8 bases from J, leaving 11 bases between. The CDR3 loop spans 15 amino acids. Germline assignment: CDR1 KGHSH and CDR2 LQKENI. CDR3: CASSPPPGRDSPLHF. The DNA of the CDR3 is TGTGCCAGCTCACCACCGCCAGGGCGGGATTCACCCCTCCACTTT. The full variable domain, with the rest looked up from reference TRBV18 and TRBJ1-6, is NAGVMQNPRHLVRRRGQEARLRCSPMKGHSHVYWYRQLPEEGLKFMVYLQKENIIDESGMPKERFSAEFPKEGPSILRIQQVVRGDSAAYFCASSPPPGRDSPLHFGNGTRLTVT.

The V call is TRBV7-3, the J call TRBJ1-2; TRBD1 matches 10 bases. The V gene end was trimmed by 5 bases and the J gene end by 8 bases; junction bases not matched to a gene: 11. Germline V CDR1 and CDR2: SGHTA, FQGTGA. This CDR3 comprises 15 residues. CDR3 protein: CASSQTGGSLEGYTF. The DNA for the CDR3 is TGTGCCAGCAGCCAGACAGGGGGCTCCTTAGAAGGCTACACCTTC.

This clone showed up just a few times. The genes are TRBV30 and TRBJ2-7; D uncertain. Germline V gene data show CDR1 as GTSNPN and CDR2 as SVGIG (reference sequence). This CDR3 spans 11 amino acids. Trimming left V 5 bases short and J 6 bases short, with 11 bases between. The chain's CDR3 is CAWEHKIEQYF. As DNA, the CDR3 is TGTGCCTGGGAGCATAAGATCGAGCAGTACTTC. Variable domain in full (rest from reference TRBV30 and TRBJ2-7): SQTIHQWPATLVQPVGSPLSLECTVEGTSNPNLYWYRQAAGRGLQLLFYSVGIGQISSEVPQNLSASRPQDRQFILSSKKLLLSDSGFYLCAWEHKIEQYFGPGTRLTVT.

The table lists this clone with a few counts. The chain uses TRBV28 and TRBJ1-2, with TRBD1 matching over 9 bases. CDR1 MDHEN and CDR2 SYDVKM come from the germline V gene. V was pared by 5 bases and J by 0 bases, with 7 bases of the junction left unmatched. The CDR3 loop spans 16 amino acids. CDR3 DNA sequence: TGTGCCAGCAGTACCCCCGGACAGGGGACTAACTATGGCTACACCTTC. Its protein is CASSTPGQGTNYGYTF.

This clone was found many times. This chain joins TRBV7-9 and TRBJ2-3; possible D gene TRBD2, 5 bases. The V end lost 1 base, the J end lost 9 bases, and 20 bases lay between the germline ends. Germline V gene sequence: CDR1 SEHNR, CDR2 FQNEAQ (reference sequence). This CDR3 is 16 amino acids long. The CDR3 DNA is TGTGCCAGCAGCTTAGAGGCGGGTGCAAGCAGGCTAACGCAGTATTTT. Its translation: CASSLEAGASRLTQYF.

This clone occurred a few times. V is TRBV7-9 and J is TRBJ1-2, with a possible D match to TRBD1 (6 bases). V lost 2 bases to trimming and J lost 7 bases, with 20 bases between them. Per the germline V gene, CDR1 is SEHNR and CDR2 is FQNEAQ (reference sequence). CDR3 size: 16 residues. DNA of the CDR3: TGTGCCAGCAGCTTACGCGGCAGGGGCTCTTTCGGTGGCTACACCTTC. Translating gives CASSLRGRGSFGGYTF.

The chain combines TRBV5-1 with TRBJ2-4, with unresolved D. The germline V and J ends were trimmed by 0 bases and 3 bases, with 7 bases remaining between them. Germline V gene lookup returns CDR1 SGHRS and CDR2 YFSETQ. There are 14 residues in the CDR3. This chain's CDR3 is CASSLENSKNIQYF. In nucleotides, the CDR3 is TGCGCCAGCAGCTTGGAGAACAGCAAAAACATTCAGTACTTC.

V is TRBV5-1 and J is TRBJ2-3; D is unresolved. Germline CDR1 and CDR2: SGHRS and YFSETQ. This CDR3 region has 17 residues. Trimming removed 3 bases from V and 0 bases from J, with 17 bases in between. The chain's CDR3 is CASSSGSGYISTDTQYF. The CDR3 nucleotides are TGCGCCAGCAGCTCGGGCAGTGGCTATATCAGCACAGATACGCAGTATTTT. The whole variable domain, remainder taken from reference TRBV5-1 and TRBJ2-3, is KAGVTQTPRYLIKTRGQQVTLSCSPISGHRSVSWYQQTPGQGLQFLFEYFSETQRNKGNFPGRFSGRQFSNSRSEMNVSTLELGDSALYLCASSSGSGYISTDTQYFGPGTRLTVL.

This clone showed up just a few times. The chain uses TRBV30 and TRBJ2-1; 8 bases match TRBD2. Germline trimming cut 3 bases from V and 3 bases from J; bases unmatched to any gene: 4. The V gene's germline CDR1 is GTSNPN and CDR2 SVGIG (reference sequence). This CDR3 is built from 14 residues. This CDR3 reads CAWSRGGLYNEQFF. The CDR3 bases are TGTGCCTGGAGCCGGGGGGGCCTCTACAATGAGCAGTTCTTC.